This T cell receptor beta chain was profiled in a study of metastatic and nonmetastatic thyroid tumors. Study summary: From malignant and benign thyroid patients, repertoires in blood and in tumor or nodule tissue were compared.

None of the patients had undergone any treatment ahead of thyroid surgery. With respect to this clone: Its antigen is currently unknown.

Findings of the study overall: According to reports, the diversity of TCR beta was significantly higher in malignant thyroid tumors than in benign nodules, and this held in both blood and tumor samples.

Authors' methods: Between-group CDR3 differences, defined by clinicopathological status, yielded a distant-metastasis classifier for papillary thyroid cancer. TCRdb re-clonotyped the PCR reads via MiXCR. TCRdb, not the authors, supplied the V and J calls. Of more than 40,000 clones listed, 24% are singletons. Sequencing was carried out using tumor tissue. The origin of this receptor is a female donor with papillary thyroid cancer or a benign thyroid nodule (not recorded which). Some clones in this sample may be carry-over from other donors' samples.

The CDR3 spells CSALQAHEQYF. The CDR3 DNA follows: TGCAGTGCTCTTCAGGCCCACGAGCAGTACTTC. This chain uses TRBV20-1 with TRBJ2-7; the D is unclear. With 5 bases removed from V and 5 bases from J, the gap between germline ends came to 10 bases. Germline V gives CDR1 DFQATT, CDR2 SNEGSKA (reference sequence). CDR3 length: 11 residues.